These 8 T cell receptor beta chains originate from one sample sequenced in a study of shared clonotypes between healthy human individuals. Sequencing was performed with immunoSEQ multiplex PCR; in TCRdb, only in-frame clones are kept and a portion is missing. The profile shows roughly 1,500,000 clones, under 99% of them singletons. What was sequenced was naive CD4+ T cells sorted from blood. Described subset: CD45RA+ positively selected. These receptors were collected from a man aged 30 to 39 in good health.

The DNA of the CDR3 is TGTGCCATCAGGAGCGCGGGGGGGCCCAACGAGCAGTACTTC. It specifies CAIRSAGGPNEQYF. This chain connects TRBV10-3 to TRBJ2-7; TRBD2 matches 9 bases. J gave up 5 bases and V 6 bases, and 8 bases lay outside the gene matches. Germline CDR1 ENHRY, CDR2 SYGVKD. The CDR3 extends over 14 amino acids.

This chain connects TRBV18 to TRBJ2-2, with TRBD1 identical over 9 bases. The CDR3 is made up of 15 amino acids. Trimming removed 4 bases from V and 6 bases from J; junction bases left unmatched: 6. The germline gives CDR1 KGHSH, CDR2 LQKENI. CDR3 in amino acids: CASSLTGGSAGELFF. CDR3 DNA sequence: TGTGCCAGCTCACTTACAGGGGGCTCGGCCGGGGAGCTGTTTTTT.

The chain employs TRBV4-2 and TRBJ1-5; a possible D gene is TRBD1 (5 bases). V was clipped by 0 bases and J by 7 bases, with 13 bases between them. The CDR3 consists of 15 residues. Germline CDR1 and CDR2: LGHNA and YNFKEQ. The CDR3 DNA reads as TGTGCCAGCAGCCAAGATTGGGGCAGGGACCAGCCCCAGCATTTT. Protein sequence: CASSQDWGRDQPQHF.

The CDR3 DNA reads TGTGCCAGCAGTTACAATAGCGGTAGCGGTAATGAGCAGTTCTTC. Translated, it gives CASSYNSGSGNEQFF. V is TRBV7-6 and J is TRBJ2-1; possible D gene TRBD2, 6 bases. The V gene's germline CDR1 is SGHVS and CDR2 FNYEAQ. The CDR3 has 15 residues. The V and J ends lost 6 bases and 7 bases respectively, with 19 bases between them.

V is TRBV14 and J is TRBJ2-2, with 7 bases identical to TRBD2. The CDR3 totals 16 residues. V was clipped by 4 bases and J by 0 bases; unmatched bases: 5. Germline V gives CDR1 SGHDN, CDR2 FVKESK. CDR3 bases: TGTGCCAGCAGCCGAGGACTAGTCGCGAACACCGGGGAGCTGTTTTTT. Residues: CASSRGLVANTGELFF.

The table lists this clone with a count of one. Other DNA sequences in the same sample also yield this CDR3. The CDR3 loop reads CASSLGAGEYNEQFF. The CDR3 DNA sequence: TGCGCCAGCAGCTTGGGAGCGGGAGAATACAATGAGCAGTTCTTC. This chain uses TRBV5-1 with TRBJ2-1, with 8 bases matching TRBD2. The J segment lost 4 bases and the V segment lost 0 bases, leaving 3 bases of the junction unmatched. The CDR3 consists of 15 residues. CDR1 and CDR2 from the germline V gene are SGHRS and YFSETQ.

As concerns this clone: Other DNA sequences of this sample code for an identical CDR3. CDR3 nucleotide sequence: TGTGCCAGCTCCTTGGATAGCAATCAGCCCCAGCATTTT. Residues: CASSLDSNQPQHF. The chain recombines TRBV18 with TRBJ1-5; D is ambiguous. The V end lost 6 bases, the J end lost 0 bases, and 6 bases lay between the germline ends. The germline gives CDR1 KGHSH, CDR2 LQKENI. This CDR3 is built from 13 residues.

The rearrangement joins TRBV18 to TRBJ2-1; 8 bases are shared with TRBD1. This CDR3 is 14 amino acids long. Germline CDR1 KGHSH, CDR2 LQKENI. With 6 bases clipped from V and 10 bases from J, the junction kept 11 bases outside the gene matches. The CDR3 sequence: CASSTKARTGEQFF. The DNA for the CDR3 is TGTGCCAGCTCCACAAAAGCCCGGACAGGGGAGCAGTTCTTC.